This entry describes one TCR beta chain. There is no known antigen for this receptor. There are no base qualities to consult, and no much larger clone falls within one base. These data originate in a study of control samples from healthy donors and cancer patients (TCRdb year 2020). The library relied on the immunoSEQ multiplex PCR assay. In TCRdb, the immuneACCESS table is reduced to in-frame sequences with V and J assigned. These tables do not hold every clone; where another copy was compared, an unresolved V gene accounts for under half, and the others remain unexplained. For this sample there are about 120,000 clones; around 93% appear just once. The top ten hold approximately 2% of the sample. This receptor was obtained from a woman between 50 and 59 years old in good health. Sample: blood.

The nucleotides read TGTGCCAGCAGCTTAGAGGCAGGGAGTTCTGTTGATTCACCCCTCCACTTT. Protein translation: CASSLEAGSSVDSPLHF. The rearranged chain carries TRBV7-9 and TRBJ1-6; possibly the D gene is TRBD1, per 5 matching bases. CDR3 length: 17 amino acids, cysteine to phenylalanine. This entry keeps only the CDR3 DNA: 51 bases, framed from base 1. According to the germline V gene (reference sequence), CDR1 reads SEHNR and CDR2 reads FQNEAQ. At the junction V is shortened by 1 base and J by 8 bases, with 18 bases in between.